Presented here are 18 T cell receptor beta chains from one specimen sequenced in a study of identical twins. Each CDR3 protein is one row after TCRdb ran MiXCR on the 5' RACE reads. Among 700,000 or so distinct CDR3 sequences listed, 8.6% were seen once. These sequences were also reported in another study, on yellow fever vaccine responses in identical twins.

The sample consisted of PBMCs. The receptor source for this set is a woman aged 18 to 35 in good health.

The chain is built from TRBV3-1 and TRBJ1-1, with D possibly TRBD1 on 5 matching bases. CDR3 length: 15 residues. CDR1 is LGHDT, CDR2 YNNKEL, per germline (reference sequence). Trimming pared 4 bases from V and 1 base from J, leaving 13 bases between. The CDR3 region is CASSPRPTENTEAFF. CDR3 in DNA: TGTGCCAGCAGCCCCCGTCCGACAGAGAACACTGAAGCTTTCTTT.

The chain links TRBV18 to TRBJ2-7; the D gene is possibly TRBD2 (5 bases). Germline V gene data show CDR1 as KGHSH and CDR2 as LQKENI. V was pared by 3 bases and J by 2 bases, with 11 bases between. CDR3 length equals 14 residues. In nucleotides, the CDR3 is TGTGCCAGCTCACCGTACGGGGTACCCTACGAGCAGTACTTC. Its protein is CASSPYGVPYEQYF.

The V call is TRBV29-1, the J call TRBJ2-5; 13 bases align to TRBD2. CDR3 length: 16 amino acids. V was clipped by 1 base and J by 5 bases; unmatched bases: 7. Germline V gene sequence: CDR1 SQVTM, CDR2 ANQGSEA. This CDR3 reads CSVEGLAGGPMETQYF. The CDR3 DNA is TGCAGCGTTGAAGGACTAGCGGGAGGTCCCATGGAGACCCAGTACTTC. The full variable domain, completed using reference TRBV29-1 and TRBJ2-5, is SAVISQKPSRDICQRGTSLTIQCQVDSQVTMMFWYRQQPGQSLTLIATANQGSEATYESGFVIDKFPISRPNLTFSTLTVSNMSPEDSSIYLCSVEGLAGGPMETQYFGPGTRLLVL.

This clonotype has a count of ten or more. The chain has TRBV5-1 and TRBJ2-2, with a tentative D call TRBD1 (6 bases). The germline V and J ends were trimmed by 0 bases and 4 bases, with 13 bases remaining between them. Germline V gene sequence: CDR1 SGHRS, CDR2 YFSETQ. CDR3 length: 16 residues. The DNA for the CDR3 is TGCGCCAGCAGCTTGGATCAGGGGAAGAGCACCGGGGAGCTGTTTTTT. Translation gives CASSLDQGKSTGELFF.

This rearrangement joins TRBV24-1 to TRBJ2-1, with 9 bases identical to TRBD1. Trimming took 5 bases from V and 2 from J; bases not matched to a gene: 9. Germline assignment: CDR1 KGHDR and CDR2 SFDVKD. This CDR3 is built from 17 residues. CDR3 coding DNA: TGTGCCACCAGTGGTCGGTTCGGACAGGGGACCTACAATGAGCAGTTCTTC. This codes for CATSGRFGQGTYNEQFF.

This clonotype has just a few counts. The chain joins TRBV6-2 or TRBV6-3 to TRBJ2-3, with D perhaps matching TRBD2 (5 bases). The germline V gene encodes CDR1 MNHEY and CDR2 SVGEGT. Trimming removed 10 bases at V and 2 bases at J, with 19 bases between. The CDR3 sequence is 15 residues long. CDR3 sequence (DNA): TGTGCCATAGGCGTGGTCGGACGGGACACAGATACGCAGTATTTT. It specifies CAIGVVGRDTDTQYF.

A few counts support this clonotype. The J gene is TRBJ1-1, the V gene TRBV2; 9 bases map to TRBD1. This CDR3 comprises 16 residues. The germline V gene has CDR1 SNHLY and CDR2 FYNNEI. V shed 6 bases, J shed 0 bases, and the junction held 8 bases outside the gene matches. CDR3 sequence reads: CASSRDRDELNTEAFF. DNA of the CDR3: TGTGCCAGCAGCCGGGACAGGGATGAGTTGAACACTGAAGCTTTCTTT. Full variable domain (missing parts from reference TRBV2 and TRBJ1-1): EPEVTQTPSHQVTQMGQEVILRCVPISNHLYFYWYRQILGQKVEFLVSFYNNEISEKSEIFDDQFSVERPDGSNFTLKIRSTKLEDSAMYFCASSRDRDELNTEAFFGQGTRLTVV.

This clonotype was seen repeatedly, ten times or more. The chain has TRBV6-4 and TRBJ2-7, with 12 bases identical to TRBD2. The V and J ends lost 2 bases and 3 bases, in that order; junction bases with no gene match: 2. Germline CDR1 MRHNA, CDR2 SNTAGT. The CDR3 runs to 15 residues. The CDR3 here is CASSDPTSGSYEQYF. The DNA of the CDR3 is TGTGCCAGCAGTGACCCGACTAGCGGGAGCTACGAGCAGTACTTC.

This rearrangement joins TRBV10-3 to TRBJ2-5; 11 bases agree with TRBD2. The CDR3 loop spans 14 amino acids. Germline V CDR1 and CDR2: ENHRY, SYGVKD. With V trimmed by 8 bases and J by 4 bases, 6 bases remained unmatched. This CDR3 is CAIGTSGARETQYF. The CDR3 coding sequence is TGTGCCATCGGGACTAGCGGCGCTAGAGAGACCCAGTACTTC.

This chain connects TRBV5-6 to TRBJ2-5, with no clear D. The CDR3 spans 17 residues. Trimming took off 1 base at V and 2 bases at J, with 18 bases between the two ends. The germline V gene encodes CDR1 SGHDT and CDR2 YYEEEE. The DNA of the CDR3 is TGTGCCAGCAGCTTGTCATTCTTTTGGGCGGAACAAGAGACCCAGTACTTC. Protein product: CASSLSFFWAEQETQYF.

This clonotype was detected a few times. The J gene is TRBJ2-1, the V gene TRBV29-1; 14 bases are shared with TRBD2. The CDR3 is 14 residues long. The junction had 9 bases not matched to a gene; V was cut back by 6 bases and J by 11 bases. Germline V lookup: CDR1 SQVTM, CDR2 ANQGSEA. The CDR3 reads CSVGGTSGRLKQFF. Written as DNA, the CDR3 is TGCAGCGTGGGGGGGACTAGCGGGAGATTAAAGCAGTTCTTC.

J is TRBJ1-5 and V is TRBV12-3 or TRBV12-4; D is possibly TRBD1 (6 bases). CDR3 length: 16 residues. V was trimmed by 6 bases and J by 11 bases, leaving 26 bases between them. CDR3 nucleotides: TGTGCCAGCAGCTCATTGCGAGGACAGTTTTGGCATGCCCAGCATTTT. Its translation: CASSSLRGQFWHAQHF.

This clonotype appeared a few times. The chain is built from TRBV5-1 and TRBJ2-1, with 9 bases fitting TRBD1. Germline V gene sequence: CDR1 SGHRS, CDR2 YFSETQ. V was clipped by 3 bases and J by 5 bases; unmatched bases: 9. The CDR3 contains 16 residues. The DNA for the CDR3 is TGCGCCAGCAGCTCGGGTGAGGACAGGGGCCACAATGAGCAGTTCTTC. Translation: CASSSGEDRGHNEQFF.

This clonotype occurred a few times. V is TRBV7-2 and J is TRBJ2-7; tentative D call: TRBD2 (6 bases). The CDR3 spans 13 residues. Germline CDR1 SGHTA, CDR2 FQGNSA. The germline V and J ends were trimmed by 5 bases and 4 bases, with 12 bases remaining between them. This CDR3 reads CASSMNSGYEQYF. The DNA of the CDR3 is TGTGCCAGCAGCATGAATAGCGGTTACGAGCAGTACTTC. The full variable domain, its missing parts supplied by reference TRBV7-2 and TRBJ2-7, is GAGVSQSPSNKVTEKGKDVELRCDPISGHTALYWYRQSLGQGLEFLIYFQGNSAPDKSGLPSDRFSAERTGGSVSTLTIQRTQQEDSAVYLCASSMNSGYEQYFGPGTRLTVT.

This clonotype has ten or more counts. The rearrangement joins TRBV20-1 to TRBJ2-7; D may be TRBD1 (5 bases). Germline V gene sequence: CDR1 DFQATT, CDR2 SNEGSKA (reference sequence). Deletions cut 3 bases from V and 5 bases from J, with 17 bases between. The CDR3 is 14 amino acids. This CDR3 is CSASPSETGDEQYF. Here the CDR3 DNA reads TGCAGTGCTAGTCCGTCAGAAACAGGAGACGAGCAGTACTTC.

This clonotype was seen a few times. The chain carries TRBV2 and TRBJ2-7; D unresolved. With 2 bases removed from V and 8 bases from J, the gap between germline ends came to 7 bases. This CDR3 has 11 residues. Germline V gene data show CDR1 as SNHLY and CDR2 as FYNNEI. The CDR3 sequence: CASSETEKQYF. The CDR3 region has the DNA TGTGCCAGCAGTGAAACGGAAAAGCAGTACTTC.

This clonotype was picked up many times. V gene TRBV5-1 combines with J gene TRBJ2-7, with 7 nucleotides matching TRBD1. Germline CDR1 is SGHRS and CDR2 is YFSETQ. The CDR3 runs to 15 residues. The J segment lost 1 base and the V segment lost 2 bases, leaving 6 bases of the junction unmatched. The CDR3 DNA sequence: TGCGCCAGCAGCTTCGGGTCAGGGGGTTCCTACGAGCAGTACTTC. The encoded protein is CASSFGSGGSYEQYF.

This clonotype was detected once. A read error may account for a junction end that differs from germline. This chain connects TRBV29-1 to TRBJ2-2; D ambiguous. The CDR3 extends over 12 amino acids. Germline lookup yields CDR1 SQVTM and CDR2 ANQGSEA. The CDR3 sequence: CSALSGTWELFF. The CDR3 coding sequence is TGCAGCGCCCTTTCGGGCACCTGGGAGCTGTTTTTT.